This TCR beta chain was captured by sequencing in a study of blood T cell repertoires in COVID-19. Which cohort a participant joined came from the clinical history participants gave. Libraries were prepared by immunoSEQ multiplex PCR; TCRdb keeps only in-frame clonotypes and omits some of them. Of a few hundred thousand clones listed, roughly 91% are singletons. Sample: PBMCs or T cells enriched from blood (not recorded which). The sequence derives from a woman aged 50 to 60 who had been exposed to COVID-19.

CDR3 DNA sequence: TGCAGCGCCGGCGGGATACCCGGGACAGGGGGCGGAAACACCATATATTTT. It codes for CSAGGIPGTGGGNTIYF. The chain is built from TRBV29-1 and TRBJ1-3; 12 bases agree with TRBD1. Trimming cost V 7 bases and J 4 bases; bases outside gene matches: 14. Germline-derived CDR1 and CDR2 are SQVTM and ANQGSEA. The CDR3 has 17 amino acids. The variable domain in full, completed from reference TRBV29-1 and TRBJ1-3, reads SAVISQKPSRDICQRGTSLTIQCQVDSQVTMMFWYRQQPGQSLTLIATANQGSEATYESGFVIDKFPISRPNLTFSTLTVSNMSPEDSSIYLCSAGGIPGTGGGNTIYFGEGSWLTVV.